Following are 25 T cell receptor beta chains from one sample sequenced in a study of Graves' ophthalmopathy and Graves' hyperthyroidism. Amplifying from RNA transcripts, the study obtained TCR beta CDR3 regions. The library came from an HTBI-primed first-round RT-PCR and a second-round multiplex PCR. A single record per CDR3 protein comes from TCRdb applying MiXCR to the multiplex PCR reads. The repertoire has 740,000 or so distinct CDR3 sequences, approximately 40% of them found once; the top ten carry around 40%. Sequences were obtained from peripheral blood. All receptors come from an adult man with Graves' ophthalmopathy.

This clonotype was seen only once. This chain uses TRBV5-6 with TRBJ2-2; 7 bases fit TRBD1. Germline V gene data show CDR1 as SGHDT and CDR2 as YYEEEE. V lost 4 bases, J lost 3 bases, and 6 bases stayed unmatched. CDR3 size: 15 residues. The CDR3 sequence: CASSPDTGDTGELFF. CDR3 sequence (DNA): TGTGCCAGCAGCCCGGATACAGGGGACACCGGGGAGCTGTTTTTT.

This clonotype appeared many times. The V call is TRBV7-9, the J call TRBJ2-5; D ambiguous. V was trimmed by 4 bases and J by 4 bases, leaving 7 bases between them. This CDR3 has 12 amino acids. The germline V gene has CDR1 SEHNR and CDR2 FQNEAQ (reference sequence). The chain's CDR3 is CASSSMIETQYF. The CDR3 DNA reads TGTGCCAGCAGCTCGATGATAGAGACCCAGTACTTC.

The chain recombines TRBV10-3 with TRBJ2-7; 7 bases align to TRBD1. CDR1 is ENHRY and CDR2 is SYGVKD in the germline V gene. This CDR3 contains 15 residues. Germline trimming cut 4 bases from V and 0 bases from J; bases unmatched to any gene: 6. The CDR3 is CAISGRTGNSYEQYF. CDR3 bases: TGTGCCATCAGTGGTCGGACAGGAAACTCCTACGAGCAGTACTTC.

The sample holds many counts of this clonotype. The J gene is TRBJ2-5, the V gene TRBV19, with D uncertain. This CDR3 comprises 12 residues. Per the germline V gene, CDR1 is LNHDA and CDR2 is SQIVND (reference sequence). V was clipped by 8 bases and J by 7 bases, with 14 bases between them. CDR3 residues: CASYSGYGTQYF. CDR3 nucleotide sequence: TGTGCCAGTTATTCCGGCTACGGGACCCAGTACTTC. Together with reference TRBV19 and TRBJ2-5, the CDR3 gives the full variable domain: DGGITQSPKYLFRKEGQNVTLSCEQNLNHDAMYWYRQDPGQGLRLIYYSQIVNDFQKGDIAEGYSVSREKKESFPLTVTSAQKNPTAFYLCASYSGYGTQYFGPGTRLLVL.

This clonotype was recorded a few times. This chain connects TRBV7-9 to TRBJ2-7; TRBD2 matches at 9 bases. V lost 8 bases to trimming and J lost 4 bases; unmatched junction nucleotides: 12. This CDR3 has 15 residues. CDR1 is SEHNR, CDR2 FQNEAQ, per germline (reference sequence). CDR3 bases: TGTGCCAGCTCAACGCCCGATAGCGGGAGATACGAGCAGTACTTC. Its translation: CASSTPDSGRYEQYF.

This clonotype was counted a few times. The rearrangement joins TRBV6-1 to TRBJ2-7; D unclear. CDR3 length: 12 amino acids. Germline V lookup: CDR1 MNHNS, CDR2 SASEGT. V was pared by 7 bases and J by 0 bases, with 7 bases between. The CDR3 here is CASTVGSYEQYF. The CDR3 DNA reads TGTGCCAGCACGGTCGGCTCCTACGAGCAGTACTTC.

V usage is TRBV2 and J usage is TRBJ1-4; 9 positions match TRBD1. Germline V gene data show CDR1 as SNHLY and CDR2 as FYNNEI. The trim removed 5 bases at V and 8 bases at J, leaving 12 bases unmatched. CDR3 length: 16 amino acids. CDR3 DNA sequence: TGTGCCAGCAGTTCCATTATGGGACAGGGAAAGGAAAAACTGTTTTTT. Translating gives CASSSIMGQGKEKLFF.

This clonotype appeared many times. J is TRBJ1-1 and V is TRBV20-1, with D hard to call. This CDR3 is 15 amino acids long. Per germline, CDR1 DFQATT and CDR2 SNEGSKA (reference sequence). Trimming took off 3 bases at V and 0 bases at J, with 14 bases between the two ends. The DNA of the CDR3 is TGCAGTGCTAGGCTCTCATTCAAGATGAACACTGAAGCTTTCTTT. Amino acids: CSARLSFKMNTEAFF.

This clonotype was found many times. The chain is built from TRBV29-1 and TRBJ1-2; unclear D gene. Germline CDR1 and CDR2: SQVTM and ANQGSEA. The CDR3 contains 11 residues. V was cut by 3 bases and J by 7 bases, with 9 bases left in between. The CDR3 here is CSVEGILGYTF. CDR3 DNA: TGCAGCGTTGAGGGGATTCTTGGCTACACCTTC.

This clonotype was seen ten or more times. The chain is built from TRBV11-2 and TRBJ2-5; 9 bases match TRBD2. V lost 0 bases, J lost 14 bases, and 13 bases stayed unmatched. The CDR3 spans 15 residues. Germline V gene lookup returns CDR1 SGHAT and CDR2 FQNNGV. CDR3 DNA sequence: TGTGCCAGCAGCTTAGAAGGGCTAGCGGGAACGGATAGATACTTC. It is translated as CASSLEGLAGTDRYF.

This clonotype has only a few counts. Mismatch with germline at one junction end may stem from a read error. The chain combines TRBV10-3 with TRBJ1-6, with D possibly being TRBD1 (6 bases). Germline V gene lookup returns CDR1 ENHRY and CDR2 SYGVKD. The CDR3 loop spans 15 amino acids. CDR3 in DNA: TGTGCCAGCAGTTACGGGGAAGGGACAAATTCACCCCTCCACTTT. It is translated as CASSYGEGTNSPLHF.

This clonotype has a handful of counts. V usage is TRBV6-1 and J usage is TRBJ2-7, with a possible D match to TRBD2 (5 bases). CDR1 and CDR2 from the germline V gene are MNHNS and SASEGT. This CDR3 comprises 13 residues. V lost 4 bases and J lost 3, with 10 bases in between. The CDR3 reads CASSVGRHYEQYF. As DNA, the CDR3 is TGTGCCAGCAGTGTAGGGAGACACTACGAGCAGTACTTC.

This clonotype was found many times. The CDR3 DNA reads TGTGCCAGCAGTGGAGGGGGCAAGGGCGAAAAACTGTTTTTT. Its translation is CASSGGGKGEKLFF. This chain joins TRBV25-1 and TRBJ1-4, with 7 bases aligning to TRBD1. The CDR3 covers 14 residues. Germline CDR1 is MGHDK and CDR2 is SYGVNS. The J segment lost 8 bases and the V segment lost 4 bases, leaving 7 bases of the junction unmatched.

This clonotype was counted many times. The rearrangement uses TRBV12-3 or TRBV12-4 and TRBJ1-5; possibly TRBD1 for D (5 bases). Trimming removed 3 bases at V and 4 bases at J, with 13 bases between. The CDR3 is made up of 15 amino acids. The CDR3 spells CASSLGGSGNQPQHF. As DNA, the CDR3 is TGTGCCAGCAGTTTGGGGGGATCGGGGAATCAGCCCCAGCATTTT.

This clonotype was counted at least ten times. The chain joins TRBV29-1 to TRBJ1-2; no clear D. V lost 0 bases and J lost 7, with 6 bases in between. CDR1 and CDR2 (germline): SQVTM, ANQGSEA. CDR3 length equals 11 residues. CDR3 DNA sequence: TGCAGCGTTGAAGATGCGGCTGGCTACACCTTC. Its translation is CSVEDAAGYTF.

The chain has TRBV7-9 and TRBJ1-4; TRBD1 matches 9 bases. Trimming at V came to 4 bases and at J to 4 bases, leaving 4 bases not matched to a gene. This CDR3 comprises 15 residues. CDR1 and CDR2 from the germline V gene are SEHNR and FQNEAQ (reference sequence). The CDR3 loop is CASSSETGGNEKLFF. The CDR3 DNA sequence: TGTGCCAGCAGCTCGGAGACAGGGGGTAATGAAAAACTGTTTTTT.

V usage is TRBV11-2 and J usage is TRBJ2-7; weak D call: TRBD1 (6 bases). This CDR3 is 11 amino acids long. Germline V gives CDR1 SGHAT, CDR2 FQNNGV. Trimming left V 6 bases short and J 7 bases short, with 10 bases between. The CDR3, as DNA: TGTGCCAGCAGAGGTACAGGGGAGCAGTACTTC. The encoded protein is CASRGTGEQYF.

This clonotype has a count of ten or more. CDR3 DNA sequence: TGCAGCGTTGGGCTAGCGGTGGGGGAGACCCAGTACTTC. Translation: CSVGLAVGETQYF. The chain combines TRBV29-1 with TRBJ2-5; 7 bases fit TRBD2. Germline CDR1 reads SQVTM; CDR2 reads ANQGSEA. The length of the CDR3 is 13 residues. V lost 4 bases to trimming and J lost 5 bases; unmatched junction nucleotides: 7.

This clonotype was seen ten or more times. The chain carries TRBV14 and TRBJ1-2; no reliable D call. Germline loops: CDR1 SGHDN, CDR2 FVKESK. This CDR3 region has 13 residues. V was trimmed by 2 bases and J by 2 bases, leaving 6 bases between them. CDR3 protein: CASSQQVNYGYTF. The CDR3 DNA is TGTGCCAGCAGCCAACAGGTGAACTATGGCTACACCTTC.

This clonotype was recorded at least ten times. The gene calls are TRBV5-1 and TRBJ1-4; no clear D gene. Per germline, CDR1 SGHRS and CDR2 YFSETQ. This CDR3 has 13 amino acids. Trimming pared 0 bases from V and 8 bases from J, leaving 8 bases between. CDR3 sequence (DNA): TGCGCCAGCAGCTTGGGGCAGGAAGAAAAACTGTTTTTT. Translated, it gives CASSLGQEEKLFF.

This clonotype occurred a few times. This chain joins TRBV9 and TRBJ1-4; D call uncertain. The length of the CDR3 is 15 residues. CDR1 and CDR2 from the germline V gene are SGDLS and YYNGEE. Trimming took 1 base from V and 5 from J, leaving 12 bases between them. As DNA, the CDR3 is TGTGCCAGCAGCGTAACACCAGCCTTCAATGAAAAACTGTTTTTT. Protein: CASSVTPAFNEKLFF.

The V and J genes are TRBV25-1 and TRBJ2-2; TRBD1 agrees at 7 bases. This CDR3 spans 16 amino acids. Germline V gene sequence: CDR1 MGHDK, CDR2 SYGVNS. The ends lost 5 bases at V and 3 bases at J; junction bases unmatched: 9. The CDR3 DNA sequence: TGTGCCAGCAGTTTATTTCTGGGGACAGACACCGGGGAGCTGTTTTTT. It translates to CASSLFLGTDTGELFF.

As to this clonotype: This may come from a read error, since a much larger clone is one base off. The CDR3 DNA follows: TGTGTCAGCAGCATCGGGACAGAGACCCAGTACTTC. Amino acid sequence: CVSSIGTETQYF. The chain uses TRBV7-9 and TRBJ2-5; D assignment may be TRBD1 or TRBD2 (5 bases each). Germline V gene data show CDR1 as SEHNR and CDR2 as FQNEAQ (reference sequence). This CDR3 region has 12 residues.

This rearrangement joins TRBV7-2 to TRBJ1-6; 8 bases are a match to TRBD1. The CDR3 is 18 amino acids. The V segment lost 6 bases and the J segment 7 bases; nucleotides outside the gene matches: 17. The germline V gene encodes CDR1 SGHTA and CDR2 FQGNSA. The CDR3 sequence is CASSYSNVGQARNSPLHF. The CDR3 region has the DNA TGTGCCAGCAGTTACTCGAACGTGGGACAGGCAAGAAATTCACCCCTCCACTTT.

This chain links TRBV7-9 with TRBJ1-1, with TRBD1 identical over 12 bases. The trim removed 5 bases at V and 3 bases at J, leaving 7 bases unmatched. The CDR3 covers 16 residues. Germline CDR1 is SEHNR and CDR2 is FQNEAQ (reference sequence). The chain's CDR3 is CASSDSGQGAHTEAFF. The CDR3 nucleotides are TGTGCCAGCAGCGATTCGGGACAGGGGGCTCACACTGAAGCTTTCTTT.